Presented here are 4 T cell receptor beta chains from one specimen sequenced in a study of blood T cell repertoires in COVID-19. The table came from immunoSEQ multiplex PCR; TCRdb's copy has only in-frame clones and leaves some out. Here the sample spans hundreds of thousands of clones, roughly nine tenths being singletons. Sequenced material: PBMCs or T cells enriched from blood (not recorded which). These receptors were taken from a woman between 45 and 60 years old who had been exposed to COVID-19.

The chain recombines TRBV2 with TRBJ1-5; D remains ambiguous. Germline CDR1 is SNHLY and CDR2 is FYNNEI. This CDR3 contains 13 residues. The V end was cut by 3 bases, the J end by 11 bases, with 14 bases between. The CDR3 region is CASSDRGRRAQHF. CDR3 DNA: TGTGCCAGCAGTGATAGAGGCCGGCGGGCCCAGCATTTT.

This chain links TRBV18 with TRBJ1-2; possibly TRBD1 for D (5 bases). Trimming shortened V by 6 bases and J by 2 bases, and 10 bases separated the two germline ends. There are 13 residues in the CDR3. CDR1 is KGHSH and CDR2 is LQKENI in the germline V gene. The CDR3 spells CASSPTENYGYTF. CDR3 nucleotide sequence: TGTGCCAGCTCCCCGACAGAGAACTATGGCTACACCTTC.

The V call is TRBV15, the J call TRBJ2-1; tentatively, D is TRBD2 (6 bases). CDR1 is LNHNV, CDR2 YYDKDF, per germline (reference sequence). The CDR3 loop spans 15 amino acids. V shed 0 bases and J shed 4 bases, with 10 bases lying between them. CDR3 in amino acids: CATSRDRGTYNEQFF. Here the CDR3 DNA reads TGTGCCACCAGCAGAGATCGTGGGACTTACAATGAGCAGTTCTTC.

The sample holds a few counts of this clone. The CDR3 DNA is TGTGCCAGCAGCTTACCTGACAGGGGAAATTCACCCCTCCACTTT. Amino acids: CASSLPDRGNSPLHF. This sequence joins TRBV11-3 and TRBJ1-6; TRBD1 agrees at 8 bases. With V trimmed by 2 bases and J by 7 bases, 4 bases remained unmatched. The CDR3 runs 15 residues. Germline CDR1 SGHNT, CDR2 YENEEA.